The clone carrying this TCR beta chain has at least ten counts. The germline V gene encodes CDR1 SNHLY and CDR2 FYNNEI. Trimming removed 6 bases at V and 1 base at J, with 22 bases between. The CDR3 extends over 18 amino acids. This sample stems from a study of regulatory T cells in long-lasting Graves disease. TCR beta libraries were built with iRepertoire HTBI primers and Arm-PCR of CDR3 regions. TCRdb re-called the multiplex PCR reads through MiXCR, storing one row per CDR3 protein. This repertoire shows about 340,000 distinct CDR3 sequences, about 20% found once; its top ten account for just under 30%. Time point denoted: persistent/refractory GD, antithyroid drugs over 5 years with positive TRAb. PBMC RNA served as the TCR library source.

The chain is built from TRBV2 and TRBJ1-5; D might be TRBD1 (5 bases). This receptor was obtained from a female donor with Graves disease. The sequenced sample was peripheral blood mononuclear cells (PBMCs), obtained when the disease was refractory, from a patient treated with antithyroid drugs. CDR3 amino acids: CASSLGPRASWSNQPQHF. The CDR3 DNA is TGTGCCAGCAGCCTGGGACCACGGGCCTCCTGGAGCAATCAGCCCCAGCATTTT.